This paragraph covers one T cell receptor (beta chain) sequence. This sample was taken from a study of OX40 agonist ivuxolimab in advanced cancers. Only in-frame clones appear in the TCRdb table, and some are missing; sequencing was by immunoSEQ multiplex PCR. The sample lists 55,000 to 90,000 clones; approximately 78% were seen once. This CDR3 has 14 residues. V was cut by 5 bases and J by 2 bases, with 13 bases left in between. The germline gives CDR1 SGHAT, CDR2 FQNNGV. The V call is TRBV11-2, the J call TRBJ2-7; D possibly corresponds to TRBD1 (6 bases). Sequences were derived from CD4+ or CD8+ T cells sorted from blood, sampled in a trial of the OX40 agonist ivuxolimab. The TCR originated in an adult with an advanced solid tumor such as melanoma, head and neck, liver or kidney cancer. CDR3 DNA sequence: TGTGCCAGCAGCGTGACAGGTGTAACCTACGAGCAGTACTTC. This encodes CASSVTGVTYEQYF.